One T cell receptor (beta chain) is described in this entry. The data were produced by immunoSEQ multiplex PCR, yet TCRdb's version contains in-frame clones alone and is incomplete. The repertoire holds approximately 200,000 clones, 70% to 85% seen once, with 1.8% in the top ten. This specimen comes from a study of blood T cell repertoires in COVID-19. Unmatched junction bases numbered 3, after V lost 4 bases and J lost 5 bases. This CDR3 has 15 residues. CDR1 and CDR2 (germline): KGHDR, SFDVKD. This receptor was obtained from a man aged 60 to 75 who had recovered from COVID-19. V and J are TRBV24-1 and TRBJ2-5, with 13 bases matching TRBD2. Material for sequencing was PBMCs or T cells enriched from blood (not recorded which). DNA of the CDR3: TGTGCCACCAGTGAGACGGGACTAGCGGGGGAGACCCAGTACTTC. This gives the protein CATSETGLAGETQYF.